Given below is one T cell receptor beta chain in context. The target of this receptor is not known. The record has no base qualities; no much larger clone is one base away. The immunoSEQ Assay, a bias-controlled multiplex PCR, was used to amplify TCRbeta CDR3 regions from genomic DNA. In the source study's methods: The number of nucleated cells in each sample was estimated by amplification of reference gene primers within the assay. To quantify the absolute abundance of each unique TCRbeta CDR3 rearrangement, sequence reads were collapsed and filtered. For each sample, productive Simpson clonality was calculated as the square root of Simpson's diversity index across productive rearrangements. TCRdb mirrors the immuneACCESS table, restricted to in-frame sequences. Some clones are absent from its copies; in checked studies, under half trace to an unresolved V gene, and the reason for the others is unknown. V and J calls and clone size are given by that table; D and trimming were obtained from the DNA. A total of about 190,000 clones appear in this sample, 85% to 90% of them only once. The top ten clones comprise around 24% of the sample.

The data were taken from a study of blood T cell repertoires in COVID-19 (dated by TCRdb to the early 2020s). As for the study more broadly: Recovered participants in ImmuneRACE Cohort 3 were defined by two consecutive negative NP/OP PCR tests, clearance by a healthcare professional, or resolution of symptoms. Samples from collaborators originated in the United States, Italy and Spain and spanned both the acute and convalescent phases of COVID-19. The prospective study material was composed of cDNA or gDNA derived from T cells, B-cell-depleted T cells, or PBMCs. Subjects who had been exposed to COVID-19, were actively infected with it, or had recovered from it provided the deeply sampled blood TCRbeta repertoires that made up the dataset. A freely available public database, intended as a resource for researchers studying the immune response to SARS-CoV-2, is where the repertoires were released. The samples were drawn from two sources: the first 160 participants of the ongoing ImmuneRACE study, and approximately 1,300 subjects contributed by 6 global collaborators. Nearly every sample came with metadata listing a de-identified subject ID, COVID-19 status, age in years and sex. HLA class I and class II types, where available, came from metadata supplied by the sample provider rather than from assay-based typing.

Participants in the prospective study were aged about 18 to 90 years, lived in more than 20 United States geographic areas, and enrolled through a virtual design. Cohort assignment in the prospective study relied on participant-reported clinical history from a screening survey and a study questionnaire. In the prospective study, mobile phlebotomists collected whole blood, serum and a nasopharyngeal or oropharyngeal swab from each participant. Participants in the prospective study had the option to provide additional blood draws and questionnaires over a roughly 2-month period. Prospective study blood samples were shipped either frozen or at room temperature before DNA extraction. The full study reports these points: Clinical and demographic metadata were provided uncurated, with the amount varying by source and participant.

Sequencing used PBMCs or T cells enriched from blood (not recorded which). The origin of this receptor is a woman between 35 and 50 years old in a cohort exposed to, infected with or recovered from COVID-19 (not recorded which).

The nucleotide sequence reads as follows: TGTGCCAGCAGACGGACAGGGAGGTCACCCCTCCACTTT. Translated, this is CASRRTGRSPLHF. The rearranged segments are TRBV6-5 and TRBJ1-6, and 8 junction bases match TRBD1. CDR1 and CDR2, looked up from the germline V gene, are MNHEY and SVGAGI. V ends up 6 bases short and J 10 bases short, with an unmatched junction base count of 5. The CDR3 runs 13 amino acids, cysteine and phenylalanine included. Of all the DNA, just the CDR3 is kept, 39 bases in frame from base 1.